Following are 21 T cell receptor beta chains from one sample sequenced in a study of T cell responses to AZD1222 COVID-19 vaccine. The repertoire was sequenced with immunoSEQ multiplex PCR; TCRdb's copy has only in-frame clones and lacks some. The table includes 150,000 or so clones, under 95% detected once. Sample: peripheral blood, taken on day 0 of AZD1222 vaccination. The receptors shown here come from an adult in good health.

The V call is TRBV7-9, the J call TRBJ2-2, with 10 bases identical to TRBD1. The germline gives CDR1 SEHNR, CDR2 FQNEAQ (reference sequence). V shed 5 bases, J shed 6 bases, and the junction held 6 bases outside the gene matches. The CDR3 covers 15 residues. The CDR3 spells CASSHRDRGPGELFF. Here the CDR3 DNA reads TGTGCCAGCAGCCACCGGGACAGGGGACCCGGGGAGCTGTTTTTT.

This chain links TRBV4-2 with TRBJ1-6; D unclear. V was trimmed by 4 bases and J by 9 bases, leaving 22 bases between them. Germline CDR1 and CDR2: LGHNA and YNFKEQ. The CDR3 runs 17 residues. The CDR3 is CASSPQLTGPGGSPLHF. The CDR3 region has the DNA TGTGCCAGCAGCCCCCAACTAACCGGGCCCGGCGGTTCACCCCTCCACTTT.

The V and J genes are TRBV19 and TRBJ2-3; 10 bases match TRBD1. This CDR3 is 15 amino acids long. The germline gives CDR1 LNHDA, CDR2 SQIVND (reference sequence). With 4 bases clipped from V and 5 bases from J, the junction kept 6 bases outside the gene matches. CDR3 DNA: TGTGCCAGTAGTACCCGGACAGGGGGAAAAGATACGCAGTATTTT. It yields the protein CASSTRTGGKDTQYF.

The V and J genes are TRBV7-8 and TRBJ1-5; 8 nucleotides agree with TRBD1. Looked up from germline, CDR1 is SGHVS and CDR2 is FQNEAQ. After removal of 5 bases from V and 6 bases from J, the junction contained 6 bases not matched to a gene. There are 14 residues in the CDR3. CDR3 amino acids: CASSPGQGGQPQHF. CDR3 DNA sequence: TGTGCCAGCAGCCCAGGACAGGGAGGTCAGCCCCAGCATTTT.

The V gene is TRBV7-2, the J gene TRBJ2-2; 7 nucleotides match TRBD2. Germline V gene data show CDR1 as SGHTA and CDR2 as FQGNSA. CDR3 size: 15 residues. V lost 4 bases and J lost 0; bases outside the gene matches: 2. The CDR3 DNA follows: TGTGCCAGCAGCTGGGGACTAACGAACACCGGGGAGCTGTTTTTT. Residues: CASSWGLTNTGELFF.

The V and J genes are TRBV5-1 and TRBJ1-5, with D uncertain. The CDR3 runs to 15 residues. The germline CDR1 and CDR2 sequences are SGHRS and YFSETQ. V lost 0 bases, J lost 2 bases, and 9 bases lay in between. The CDR3 DNA sequence: TGCGCCAGCAGCTTGGCCGGGGAGGGCAATCAGCCCCAGCATTTT. Residues: CASSLAGEGNQPQHF.

This CDR3 is CASSLFPGNQPQHF. The CDR3 region has the DNA TGTGCCAGCAGCCTTTTTCCTGGCAATCAGCCCCAGCATTTT. V usage is TRBV7-2 and J usage is TRBJ1-5; D unclear. Germline-derived CDR1 and CDR2 are SGHTA and FQGNSA. CDR3 size: 14 residues. Trimming took off 5 bases at V and 2 bases at J, with 10 bases between the two ends.

The chain links TRBV29-1 to TRBJ1-1, with D possibly being TRBD1 (6 bases). CDR1 and CDR2 (germline): SQVTM, ANQGSEA. Trimming took off 6 bases at V and 0 bases at J, with 14 bases between the two ends. The CDR3 has 14 amino acids. CDR3 sequence: CSVQGTHMNTEAFF. The CDR3 DNA reads TGCAGCGTCCAGGGGACCCATATGAACACTGAAGCTTTCTTT.

This rearrangement joins TRBV5-5 to TRBJ1-4; D is undetermined. Trimming pared 1 base from V and 5 bases from J, leaving 9 bases between. Germline CDR1 reads SGHKS; CDR2 reads YYEKEE (reference sequence). This CDR3 comprises 14 residues. The CDR3 sequence is CASSLMFGNEKLFF. CDR3 in DNA: TGTGCCAGCAGCTTGATGTTCGGGAATGAAAAACTGTTTTTT.

The V call is TRBV28, the J call TRBJ1-6; 7 bases are shared with TRBD1. After removal of 6 bases from V and 7 bases from J, the junction contained 6 bases not matched to a gene. CDR1 is MDHEN, CDR2 SYDVKM, per germline. CDR3 length: 14 amino acids. In nucleotides, the CDR3 is TGTGCCAGCAGGATAGACAGGGAGAATTCACCCCTCCACTTT. Amino acids: CASRIDRENSPLHF.

The chain couples TRBV5-4 to TRBJ2-3; TRBD2 matches 7 bases. Germline V gene sequence: CDR1 SGHNT, CDR2 YYREEE (reference sequence). The CDR3 has 14 amino acids. V shed 6 bases and J 5 bases; nucleotides not matched to a gene: 9. The CDR3 DNA is TGTGCCAGCATTTCAGGACTAGAAGGAGATACGCAGTATTTT. Translating it yields CASISGLEGDTQYF.

V is TRBV7-9 and J is TRBJ2-7; D is possibly TRBD2 (6 bases). This CDR3 comprises 12 residues. Germline-derived CDR1 and CDR2 are SEHNR and FQNEAQ (reference sequence). V lost 5 bases to trimming and J lost 4 bases, with 9 bases between them. This chain's CDR3 is CASSLGSYEQYF. In DNA, the CDR3 is TGTGCCAGCAGCCTCGGGAGTTACGAGCAGTACTTC.

The chain uses TRBV29-1 and TRBJ2-2, with 8 bases identical to TRBD1. Trimming took 7 bases from V and 5 from J; bases not matched to a gene: 15. Germline values: CDR1 SQVTM, CDR2 ANQGSEA. This CDR3 is 16 amino acids long. The CDR3 spells CSASKSGTGGTGELFF. The CDR3 bases are TGCAGCGCCTCGAAATCCGGGACAGGTGGAACCGGGGAGCTGTTTTTT.

The rearrangement links TRBV7-2 to TRBJ2-1, with 8 nucleotides matching TRBD2. CDR3 size: 14 residues. Trimming removed 5 bases from V and 3 bases from J; junction bases left unmatched: 3. The germline gives CDR1 SGHTA, CDR2 FQGNSA. CDR3 DNA: TGTGCCAGCAGCACCCGGGGGGGCTACAATGAGCAGTTCTTC. Its translation: CASSTRGGYNEQFF.

This chain uses TRBV10-3 with TRBJ1-1; D is possibly TRBD1 (5 bases). This CDR3 spans 15 amino acids. CDR1 is ENHRY, CDR2 SYGVKD, per germline. The germline V and J ends were trimmed by 3 bases and 5 bases, with 16 bases remaining between them. In nucleotides, the CDR3 is TGTGCCATCAGTGAAAGCGGAGACGGACAAACTGAAGCTTTCTTT. Amino acid sequence: CAISESGDGQTEAFF.

To note about this clone: The sample holds other DNA sequences that translate to the same CDR3. This rearrangement joins TRBV3-1 (or the pseudogene TRBV3-2) to TRBJ2-1; D is possibly TRBD1 (6 bases). Trimming cost V 3 bases and J 9 bases, with 9 bases left between them. Per the germline V gene, CDR1 is LGHDT and CDR2 is YNNKEL (reference sequence). The CDR3 is 12 residues long. DNA for the CDR3: TGTGCCAGCAGCCAGGGGGCTGGTGAGCAGTTCTTC. Its translation is CASSQGAGEQFF.

CDR3 sequence: CASSGTGTGYTEAFF. CDR3 coding DNA: TGTGCCAGCAGCGGAACCGGGACAGGGTATACTGAAGCTTTCTTT. This sequence joins TRBV7-9 and TRBJ1-1; 9 nucleotides match TRBD1. J gave up 5 bases and V 5 bases, and 9 bases lay outside the gene matches. The V gene's germline CDR1 is SEHNR and CDR2 FQNEAQ (reference sequence). This CDR3 comprises 15 residues.

The J gene is TRBJ1-3, the V gene TRBV9; maybe TRBD1 (5 bases). This CDR3 region has 15 residues. Germline CDR1 reads SGDLS; CDR2 reads YYNGEE. V was cut by 6 bases and J by 4 bases, with 17 bases left in between. The CDR3 spells CASNLGTLGGNTIYF. CDR3 sequence (DNA): TGTGCCAGCAACCTAGGGACCTTGGGCGGAAACACCATATATTTT.

This chain uses TRBV6-5 with TRBJ2-7; 8 bases agree with TRBD1. The germline CDR1 and CDR2 sequences are MNHEY and SVGAGI. The CDR3 sequence is 15 residues long. J gave up 1 base and V 7 bases, and 9 bases lay outside the gene matches. CDR3 residues: CASTDGGTGSYEQYF. In DNA, the CDR3 is TGTGCCAGCACCGACGGAGGGACAGGTTCCTACGAGCAGTACTTC.

This clone was seen a single time. The chain links TRBV19 to TRBJ1-6, with D hard to call. The V gene's germline CDR1 is LNHDA and CDR2 SQIVND (reference sequence). There are 14 residues in the CDR3. The V end lost 7 bases, the J end lost 7 bases, and 14 bases lay between the germline ends. The CDR3 sequence: CASNPKISNSPLHF. In DNA, the CDR3 is TGTGCCAGTAACCCTAAGATCTCCAATTCACCCCTCCACTTT. The whole variable domain, filled in from reference TRBV19 and TRBJ1-6, reads DGGITQSPKYLFRKEGQNVTLSCEQNLNHDAMYWYRQDPGQGLRLIYYSQIVNDFQKGDIAEGYSVSREKKESFPLTVTSAQKNPTAFYLCASNPKISNSPLHFGNGTRLTVT.

This clone is a singleton in its sample. This chain connects TRBV9 to TRBJ2-7; 8 bases match TRBD2. This CDR3 contains 15 residues. Unmatched junction bases numbered 3, after V lost 0 bases and J lost 1 base. The germline CDR1 and CDR2 sequences are SGDLS and YYNGEE. Written as DNA, the CDR3 is TGTGCCAGCAGCGTAGCACTAGCGGAGTCCTACGAGCAGTACTTC. This codes for CASSVALAESYEQYF.